One and the same sample provided the 14 T cell receptor beta chains below, sequenced in a study of vaccination and CD4 T cells after COVID-19 (dated by TCRdb to between 2022 and 2023). For these receptors, no antigen is known. The label giving this sample's treatment or condition can be read as: roughly 11-day PBMC culture with coronavirus spike peptide pools or control peptides (ViraFEST assay). The library was generated by PCR. The instrument was an Illumina iSeq 100. At the Johns Hopkins FTIC core, DNA from the cultured CD4+ T cells underwent TCR sequencing with the Oncomine TCR Beta short-read assay. TCRdb passed the public sequencing reads through fastp at Q25 and MiXCR, retaining productive beta sequences. Entries that share a CDR3 protein sequence are merged under the most common genes and DNA. The sample contains 10,000 to 13,000 distinct CDR3 sequences, 45% to 75% of them found a single time. The ten largest clones represent roughly a tenth of the sample.

Material: CD4+ T cells from blood, cultured in vitro. These TCRs come from a human donor who had recovered from COVID-19.

V and J are TRBV20-1 and TRBJ2-3; D is unclear. V was shortened by 3 bases and J by 2 bases, with 12 bases between the two germline ends. This CDR3 region has 14 residues. Germline assignment: CDR1 DFQATT and CDR2 SNEGSKA (reference sequence). The CDR3 loop is CSASLPVATDTQYF. The CDR3 DNA reads as TGCAGTGCTAGCCTCCCCGTGGCCACAGATACGCAGTATTTT.

This clonotype was found a few times. This chain joins TRBV24-1 and TRBJ2-2; 9 nucleotides line up with TRBD1. This CDR3 has 16 amino acids. V shed 3 bases, J shed 5 bases, and the junction held 6 bases outside the gene matches. Germline V gene lookup returns CDR1 KGHDR and CDR2 SFDVKD. The CDR3 DNA sequence: TGTGCCACCAGTGATCCACAGGGGGCGAGTACCGGGGAGCTGTTTTTT. Amino acids: CATSDPQGASTGELFF.

The genes are TRBV24-1 and TRBJ2-3; D is ambiguous. CDR3 size: 13 residues. The V end was cut by 6 bases, the J end by 5 bases, with 11 bases between. Germline CDR1 and CDR2: KGHDR and SFDVKD. CDR3 nucleotide sequence: TGTGCCACCAGTCGGAAGGCTGGAGATACGCAGTATTTT. It encodes CATSRKAGDTQYF.

CDR3 sequence: CASSLSGTYSYEQYF. The CDR3 nucleotides read TGTGCCAGCAGCTTATCCGGGACCTACTCCTACGAGCAGTACTTC. The rearrangement joins TRBV7-8 to TRBJ2-7, with D possibly called TRBD1 or TRBD2 (5 bases each). V was clipped by 2 bases and J by 0 bases, with 11 bases between them. CDR1 SGHVS and CDR2 FQNEAQ come from the germline V gene. The CDR3 is 15 residues long.

This clonotype was observed a few times. The CDR3 here is CSALGTGYNEQFF. The CDR3 coding sequence is TGCAGTGCTCTAGGGACAGGTTACAATGAGCAGTTCTTC. The V call is TRBV20-1, the J call TRBJ2-1; 8 bases fit TRBD1. The germline V gene has CDR1 DFQATT and CDR2 SNEGSKA (reference sequence). This CDR3 region has 13 residues. Trimming at V came to 5 bases and at J to 4 bases, leaving 4 bases not matched to a gene.

The chain employs TRBV6-2 or TRBV6-3 and TRBJ2-3; 8 bases fit TRBD2. The CDR3 sequence is 22 residues long. The ends lost 6 bases at V and 3 bases at J; junction bases unmatched: 29. Germline V lookup: CDR1 MNHEY, CDR2 SVGEGT. The CDR3 spells CASSARLARNGGARALTDTQYF. Here the CDR3 DNA reads TGTGCCAGCAGCGCGAGACTAGCGCGTAACGGAGGGGCACGGGCCCTTACAGATACGCAGTATTTT.

The V call is TRBV6-5, the J call TRBJ2-7; D not resolved. CDR3 length equals 13 residues. Trimming pared 3 bases from V and 1 base from J, leaving 7 bases between. CDR1 is MNHEY, CDR2 SVGAGI, per germline. The CDR3 region has the DNA TGTGCCAGCAGTTATGGTGGTTCCTACGAGCAGTACTTC. It translates to CASSYGGSYEQYF.

The chain links TRBV5-4 to TRBJ2-7; D is ambiguous. The ends were cut back, 3 bases at V and 2 bases at J, with 9 bases in the middle. The CDR3 is 13 amino acids. CDR1 is SGHNT and CDR2 is YYREEE in the germline V gene (reference sequence). The CDR3 reads CASSYTSTYEQYF. The CDR3 DNA is TGTGCCAGCAGCTACACCTCTACCTACGAGCAGTACTTC.

This clonotype is categorized as large (0.1 to 1%). The CDR3 DNA sequence: TGTGCCAGCAGCTTTGGGCTAGCGGGAGCGGGGGGCATTCAGTACTTC. This encodes CASSFGLAGAGGIQYF. V gene TRBV11-2 combines with J gene TRBJ2-4; 10 nucleotides line up with TRBD2. Per the germline V gene, CDR1 is SGHAT and CDR2 is FQNNGV. This CDR3 contains 16 residues. Trimming cost V 3 bases and J 9 bases; bases outside gene matches: 11.

The rearrangement uses TRBV4-2 and TRBJ2-7; D may correspond to TRBD1 or TRBD2 (5 bases each). Trimming shortened V by 4 bases and J by 3 bases, and 19 bases separated the two germline ends. Germline V CDR1 and CDR2: LGHNA, YNFKEQ. This CDR3 comprises 16 residues. CDR3 protein: CASSRSTGTDDYEQYF. The CDR3 DNA follows: TGTGCCAGCAGCCGAAGTACCGGGACCGATGACTACGAGCAGTACTTC.

V gene TRBV6-1 combines with J gene TRBJ2-2; perhaps D is TRBD1 or TRBD2 (5 bases each). The V end was cut by 4 bases, the J end by 0 bases, with 9 bases between. This CDR3 region has 15 residues. Germline V gene data show CDR1 as MNHNS and CDR2 as SASEGT. CDR3 sequence (DNA): TGTGCCAGCAGTGCGGGACGGGCGAACACCGGGGAGCTGTTTTTT. Translated, it gives CASSAGRANTGELFF.

This chain joins TRBV11-2 and TRBJ1-6, with D possibly being TRBD1 (5 bases). The CDR3 runs 15 residues. CDR1 and CDR2 (germline): SGHAT, FQNNGV. V dropped 1 base and J dropped 8 bases, with 12 bases sitting between them. The chain's CDR3 is CASSLVLGTDSPLHF. In DNA, the CDR3 is TGTGCCAGCAGCTTAGTTTTAGGGACGGATTCACCCCTCCACTTT.

This clonotype has more than one count but fewer than ten. The chain uses TRBV24-1 and TRBJ1-5; perhaps TRBD1 as D (6 bases). V dropped 3 bases and J dropped 0 bases, with 8 bases sitting between them. Germline values: CDR1 KGHDR, CDR2 SFDVKD. The CDR3 length is 15 residues. The CDR3 reads CATSDPRGSNQPQHF. In nucleotides, the CDR3 is TGTGCCACCAGTGATCCCAGGGGTAGCAATCAGCCCCAGCATTTT.

The J gene is TRBJ1-2, the V gene TRBV12-3 or TRBV12-4, with D maybe TRBD1 (5 bases). This CDR3 comprises 16 residues. Trimming stripped 6 bases from V and 7 bases from J, with 24 bases between. The CDR3 DNA reads TGTGCCAGCAGCCCCGGCCCGGGGGAACCGCGGAGTGGCTACACCTTC. Encoded protein: CASSPGPGEPRSGYTF.